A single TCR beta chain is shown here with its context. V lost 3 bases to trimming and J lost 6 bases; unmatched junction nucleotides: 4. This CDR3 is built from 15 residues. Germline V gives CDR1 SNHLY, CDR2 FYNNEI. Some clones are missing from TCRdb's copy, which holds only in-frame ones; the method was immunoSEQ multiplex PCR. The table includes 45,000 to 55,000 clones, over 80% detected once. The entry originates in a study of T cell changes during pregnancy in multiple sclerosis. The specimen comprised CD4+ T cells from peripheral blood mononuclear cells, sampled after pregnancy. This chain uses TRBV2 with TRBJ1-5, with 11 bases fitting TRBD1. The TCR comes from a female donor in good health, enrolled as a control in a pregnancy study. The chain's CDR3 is CASSEGTGGGQPQHF. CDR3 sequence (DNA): TGTGCCAGCAGTGAGGGGACAGGGGGGGGTCAGCCCCAGCATTTT.